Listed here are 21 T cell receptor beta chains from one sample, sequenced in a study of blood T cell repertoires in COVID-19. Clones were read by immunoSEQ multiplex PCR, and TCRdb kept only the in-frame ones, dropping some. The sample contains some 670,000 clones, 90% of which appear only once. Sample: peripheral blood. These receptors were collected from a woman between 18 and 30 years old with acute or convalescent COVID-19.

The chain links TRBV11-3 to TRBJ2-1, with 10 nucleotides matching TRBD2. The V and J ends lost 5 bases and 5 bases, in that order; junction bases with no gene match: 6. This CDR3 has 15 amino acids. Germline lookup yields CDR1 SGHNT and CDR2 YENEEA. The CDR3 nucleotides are TGTGCCAGCAGCCTGGGACTAGCGCAAGACAATGAGCAGTTCTTC. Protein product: CASSLGLAQDNEQFF. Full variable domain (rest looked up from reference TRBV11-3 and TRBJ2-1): EAGVVQSPRYKIIEKKQPVAFWCNPISGHNTLYWYLQNLGQGPELLIRYENEEAVDDSQLPKDRFSAERLKGVDSTLKIQPAELGDSAVYLCASSLGLAQDNEQFFGPGTRLTVL.

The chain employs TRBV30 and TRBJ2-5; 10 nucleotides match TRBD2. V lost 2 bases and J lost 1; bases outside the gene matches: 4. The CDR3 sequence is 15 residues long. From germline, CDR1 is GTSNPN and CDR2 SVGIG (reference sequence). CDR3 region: CAWSLQRGGQETQYF. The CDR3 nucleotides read TGTGCCTGGAGTTTACAGCGGGGGGGCCAAGAGACCCAGTACTTC. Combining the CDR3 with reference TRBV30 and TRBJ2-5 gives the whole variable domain SQTIHQWPATLVQPVGSPLSLECTVEGTSNPNLYWYRQAAGRGLQLLFYSVGIGQISSEVPQNLSASRPQDRQFILSSKKLLLSDSGFYLCAWSLQRGGQETQYFGPGTRLLVL.

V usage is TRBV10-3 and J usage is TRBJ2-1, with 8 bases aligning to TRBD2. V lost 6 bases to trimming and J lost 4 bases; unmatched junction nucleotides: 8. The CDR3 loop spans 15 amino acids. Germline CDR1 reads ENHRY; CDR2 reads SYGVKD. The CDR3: CAIRKAGEPYNEQFF. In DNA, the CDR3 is TGTGCCATCAGAAAAGCGGGGGAGCCTTACAATGAGCAGTTCTTC.

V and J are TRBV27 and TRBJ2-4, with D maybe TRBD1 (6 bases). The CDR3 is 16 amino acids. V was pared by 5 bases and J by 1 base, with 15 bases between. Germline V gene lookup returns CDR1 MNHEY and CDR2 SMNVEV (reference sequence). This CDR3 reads CASSQQGRVAKNIQYF. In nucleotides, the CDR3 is TGTGCCAGCAGTCAACAGGGTAGAGTGGCCAAAAACATTCAGTACTTC.

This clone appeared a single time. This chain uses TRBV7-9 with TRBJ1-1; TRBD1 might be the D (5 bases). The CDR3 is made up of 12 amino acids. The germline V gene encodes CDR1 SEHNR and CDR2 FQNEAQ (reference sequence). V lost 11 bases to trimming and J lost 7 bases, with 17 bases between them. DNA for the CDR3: TGTGCCGCTCGAGGGCGGGGCGGTGAAGCTTTCTTT. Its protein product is CAARGRGGEAFF. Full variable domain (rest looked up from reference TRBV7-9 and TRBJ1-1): DTGVSQNPRHKITKRGQNVTFRCDPISEHNRLYWYRQTLGQGPEFLTYFQNEAQLEKSRLLSDRFSAERPKGSFSTLEIQRTEQGDSAMYLCAARGRGGEAFFGQGTRLTVV.

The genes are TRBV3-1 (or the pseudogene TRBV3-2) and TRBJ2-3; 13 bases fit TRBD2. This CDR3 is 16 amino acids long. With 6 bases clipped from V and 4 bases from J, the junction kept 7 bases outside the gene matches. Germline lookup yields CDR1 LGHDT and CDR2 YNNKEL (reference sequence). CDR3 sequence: CASRPTSGGAADTQYF. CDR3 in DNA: TGTGCCAGCAGACCCACTAGCGGGGGGGCCGCAGATACGCAGTATTTT.

CDR3 protein: CASSLAGRGIYEQYF. Here the CDR3 DNA reads TGTGCCAGCAGCTTGGCGGGCAGGGGAATCTACGAGCAGTACTTC. The chain has TRBV5-6 and TRBJ2-7; TRBD1 is a possible D gene (6 bases). V lost 0 bases and J 3 bases, leaving 13 bases between the germline ends. CDR3 size: 15 residues. Germline V CDR1 and CDR2: SGHDT, YYEEEE.

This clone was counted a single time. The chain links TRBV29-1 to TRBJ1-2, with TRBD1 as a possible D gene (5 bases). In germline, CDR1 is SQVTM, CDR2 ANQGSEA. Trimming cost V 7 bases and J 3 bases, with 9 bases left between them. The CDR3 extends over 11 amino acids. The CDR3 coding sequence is TGCAGCGCTGGGGGGGACTATGGCTACACCTTC. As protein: CSAGGDYGYTF.

The CDR3, as DNA: TGTGCCAGCAGCTTTTCAGCGGGAATTACAGATACGCAGTATTTT. Translating gives CASSFSAGITDTQYF. V gene TRBV5-4 combines with J gene TRBJ2-3, with 7 bases identical to TRBD2. Germline assignment: CDR1 SGHNT and CDR2 YYREEE (reference sequence). Trimming removed 2 bases from V and 3 bases from J; junction bases left unmatched: 6. This CDR3 region has 15 residues.

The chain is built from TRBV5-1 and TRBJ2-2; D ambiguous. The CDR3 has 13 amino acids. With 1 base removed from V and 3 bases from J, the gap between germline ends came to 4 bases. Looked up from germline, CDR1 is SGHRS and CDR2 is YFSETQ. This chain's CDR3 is CASSLTDTGELFF. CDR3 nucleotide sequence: TGCGCCAGCAGCTTGACGGACACCGGGGAGCTGTTTTTT.

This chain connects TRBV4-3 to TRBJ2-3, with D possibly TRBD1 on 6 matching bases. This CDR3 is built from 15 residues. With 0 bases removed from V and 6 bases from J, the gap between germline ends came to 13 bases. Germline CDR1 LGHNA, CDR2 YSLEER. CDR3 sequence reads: CASSQESRGMDTQYF. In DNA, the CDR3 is TGCGCCAGCAGCCAAGAGTCCAGGGGTATGGATACGCAGTATTTT.

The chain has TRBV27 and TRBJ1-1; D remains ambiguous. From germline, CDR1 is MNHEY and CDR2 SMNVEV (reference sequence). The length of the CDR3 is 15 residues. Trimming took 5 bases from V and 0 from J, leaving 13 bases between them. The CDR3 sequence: CASSTHSYMNTEAFF. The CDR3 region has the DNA TGTGCCAGCAGTACCCACAGCTACATGAACACTGAAGCTTTCTTT.

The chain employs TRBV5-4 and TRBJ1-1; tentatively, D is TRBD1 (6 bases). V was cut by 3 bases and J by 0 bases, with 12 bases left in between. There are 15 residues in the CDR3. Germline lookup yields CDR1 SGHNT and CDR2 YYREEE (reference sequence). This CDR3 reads CASSSQTGLNTEAFF. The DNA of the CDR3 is TGTGCCAGCAGCTCTCAAACAGGGCTGAACACTGAAGCTTTCTTT.

CDR3 nucleotide sequence: TGTGCCAGCAGCCCCTCGCCGACAGGCCTCTATGGCTACACCTTC. It specifies CASSPSPTGLYGYTF. The V gene is TRBV11-2, the J gene TRBJ1-2; tentatively, D is TRBD1 (6 bases). The CDR3 is 15 residues long. CDR1 and CDR2 from the germline V gene are SGHAT and FQNNGV. Deletions cut 5 bases from V and 4 bases from J, with 17 bases between.

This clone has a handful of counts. CDR3 nucleotide sequence: TGTGCCAGCAGTCAGGCTGGACAGGGTCGTGGCAATCAGCCCCAGCATTTT. Encoded protein: CASSQAGQGRGNQPQHF. The genes are TRBV6-6 and TRBJ1-5; 8 bases are a match to TRBD1. V lost 5 bases and J lost 2; bases outside the gene matches: 11. The germline V gene encodes CDR1 MNHNY and CDR2 SVGAGI (reference sequence). The CDR3 contains 17 residues.

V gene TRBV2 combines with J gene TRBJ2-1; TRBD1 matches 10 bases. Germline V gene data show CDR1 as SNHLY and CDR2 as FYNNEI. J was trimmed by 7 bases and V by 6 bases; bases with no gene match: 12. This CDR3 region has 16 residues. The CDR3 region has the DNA TGTGCCAGCAGAATGACATTGGGACAGGGGTCGAATGAGCAGTTCTTC. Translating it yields CASRMTLGQGSNEQFF.

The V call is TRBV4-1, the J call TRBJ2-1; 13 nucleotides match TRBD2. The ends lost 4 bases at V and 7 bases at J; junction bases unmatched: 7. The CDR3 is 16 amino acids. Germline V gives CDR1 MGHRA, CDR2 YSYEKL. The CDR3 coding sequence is TGCGCCAGCAGCCCCCTGGGACTAGCGGGAACTAATGAGCAGTTCTTC. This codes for CASSPLGLAGTNEQFF.

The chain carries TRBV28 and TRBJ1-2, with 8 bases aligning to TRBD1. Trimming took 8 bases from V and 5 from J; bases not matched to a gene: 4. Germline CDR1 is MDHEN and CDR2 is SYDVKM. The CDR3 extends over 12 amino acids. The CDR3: CASGQGWYGYTF. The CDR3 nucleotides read TGTGCCAGCGGACAGGGCTGGTATGGCTACACCTTC.

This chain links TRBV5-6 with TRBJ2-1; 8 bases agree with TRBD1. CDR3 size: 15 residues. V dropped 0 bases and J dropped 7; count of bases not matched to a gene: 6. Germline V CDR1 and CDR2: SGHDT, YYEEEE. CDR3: CASSLGTGILNEQFF. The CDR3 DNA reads TGTGCCAGCAGCTTGGGGACAGGGATACTTAATGAGCAGTTCTTC.

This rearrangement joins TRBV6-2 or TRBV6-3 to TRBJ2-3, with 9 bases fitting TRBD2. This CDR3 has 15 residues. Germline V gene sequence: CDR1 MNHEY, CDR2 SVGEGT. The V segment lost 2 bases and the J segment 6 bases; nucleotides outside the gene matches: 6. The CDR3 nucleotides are TGTGCCAGCAGTTACAGCGGGGGGCCGTCGGATACGCAGTATTTT. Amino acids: CASSYSGGPSDTQYF.

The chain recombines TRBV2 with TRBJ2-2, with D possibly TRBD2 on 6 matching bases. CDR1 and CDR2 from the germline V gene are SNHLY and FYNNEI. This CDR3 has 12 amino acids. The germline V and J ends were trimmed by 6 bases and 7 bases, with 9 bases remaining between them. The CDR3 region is CASSVSGGELFF. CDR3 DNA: TGTGCCAGCAGCGTTAGCGGCGGGGAGCTGTTTTTT.